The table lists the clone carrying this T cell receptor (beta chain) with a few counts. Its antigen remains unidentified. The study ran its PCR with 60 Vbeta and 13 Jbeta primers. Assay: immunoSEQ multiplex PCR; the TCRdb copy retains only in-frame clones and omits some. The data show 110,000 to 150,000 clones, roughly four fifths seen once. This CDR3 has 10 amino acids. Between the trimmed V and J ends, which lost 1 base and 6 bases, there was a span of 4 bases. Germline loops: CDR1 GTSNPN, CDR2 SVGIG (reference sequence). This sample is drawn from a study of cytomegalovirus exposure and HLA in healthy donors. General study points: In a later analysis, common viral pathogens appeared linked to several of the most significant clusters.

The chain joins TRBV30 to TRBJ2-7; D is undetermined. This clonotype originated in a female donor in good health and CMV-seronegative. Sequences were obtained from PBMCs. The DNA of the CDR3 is TGTGCCTGGAGTGGGGCCGAGCAGTACTTC. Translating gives CAWSGAEQYF.